The entry that follows covers one T cell receptor beta chain sequence. Its antigen is undetermined. The data belong to a study of shared clonotypes between healthy human individuals. Overall study results and limits: Though the depth was large, rarefaction showed that sorted-subset sequencing was incomplete.

Germline V CDR1 and CDR2: MNHEY, SVGAGI. V lost 8 bases and J 3 bases, leaving 17 bases between the germline ends. The length of the CDR3 is 14 residues. TCRdb's copy holds only in-frame clones and misses some; the assay was immunoSEQ multiplex PCR. The sample holds roughly 2.4 million clones; approximately 94% are singletons and the top ten take less than 0.15%. The receptor was derived from a man aged 18 to 30 in good health. This chain uses TRBV6-5 with TRBJ2-7; either TRBD1 or TRBD2 may fit D (6 bases each). Specimen: naive CD4+ T cells sorted from blood. The subset: CD45RA+ positively selected. The CDR3, as DNA: TGTGCCAGCTCCCGGGGGCAGGCCAGCTACGAGCAGTACTTC. Protein sequence: CASSRGQASYEQYF.